The TCR beta chain described here comes from a study of PD-L1 blockade in urothelial cancer (dated by TCRdb to between 2016 and 2019). Concerning the study at large: Every patient began therapy in about 2014 and was given atezolizumab 1,200 mg intravenously every 3 weeks. Pretreatment tumor samples, along with matched peripheral blood collected serially before and after atezolizumab treatment, underwent TCR sequencing. About 85% of the 29 patients were males with bladder-origin urothelial cancer, and 18 of 29 reported a prior smoking history. Blood samples were analyzed at 3 weeks after treatment start (second dose) and at 6 weeks after treatment start. Under 30 patients had pretreatment blood TCR-seq, some 25 had at least one posttreatment blood collection, and some 25 had tumor TCR-seq. A median of 141,255 T cells and some 84,000 unique TCRs was obtained from blood samples, and a median clonality of approximately 0.08 was observed. Durable clinical benefit meant progression-free survival longer than 6 months, and TCR features were also tested against progression-free and overall survival. The study, an exploratory multi-omic analysis, examined somatic, immune and clinical correlates of response to PD-L1 blockade with atezolizumab in urothelial cancer. Durable clinical benefit was achieved by nine patients and was not achieved by 20 patients. In the same patients, pretreatment tumors underwent whole exome sequencing and RNA sequencing in addition to TCR sequencing. Patients had an ECOG performance status of 0 or 1 and had received between 0 and 3 prior chemotherapy regimens. Overall study results and their limits: Improved progression-free and overall survival was found to be associated with pretreatment peripheral blood TCR clonality below the median. Patients with durable benefit showed greater expansion of tumor-associated TCR clones in peripheral blood 3 weeks after starting treatment (n of about 21, p = 0.022). Because the sample size was small (n ≈ 30) and many exploratory analyses were performed, the results are intended to be hypothesis-generating.

Comment on this clone: Its antigen has not been determined. The sample holds no much larger clone one base away, and base qualities are not on file.

Trimmed from V: 6 bases; trimmed from J: 4 bases; junction bases lacking a gene match: 7. The germline V gene specifies MDHEN as CDR1 and SYDVKM as CDR2. Inclusive of the bounding cysteine and phenylalanine, the CDR3 is 14 residues long. Only the CDR3 DNA is retained, 42 bases long and in frame from the first base. To estimate absolute template abundance from read counts, synthetic TCR analog templates were spiked into each PCR. TCRbeta CDR3 regions were amplified from genomic DNA with bias-controlled V and J gene primers using the immunoSEQ assay. Sequencing of rearranged TCRbeta segments was performed at approximately 20X coverage. The study's own analysis went as follows. Sequencing errors were corrected by clustering and CDR3s were annotated against IMGT to assign V, D and J genes. Downstream analyses used only productive TCRbeta rearrangements, leaving out any out-of-frame or stop-codon sequences. Clonality was calculated as one minus the Shannon entropy normalized by the log of the number of unique productive sequences. Fisher's exact test with Benjamini-Hochberg correction, using a cutoff of adjusted p below 0.01, was how clones that differed between time points or between blood and tumor were identified. The table was pulled from immuneACCESS by TCRdb, which kept in-frame rearrangements only. Such tables lose some clones; where checked, under half of the loss comes from unresolved V genes, and the rest has no known cause. V and J calls and clone size are as listed in that table; D and trimming were resolved from the DNA. For this sample there are 70,000 to 95,000 clones; 84% appear just once. The ten largest clones represent 2% to 2.5% of the sample.

This sample's time point label indicates: pretreatment peripheral blood. A total of some 30 patients with locally advanced or metastatic urothelial carcinoma, treated at Memorial Sloan Kettering on a trial protocol, made up the cohort. Peripheral blood mononuclear cells were collected pretreatment and during treatment, at between 1 and 8 total time points per patient. The Qiagen DNeasy Blood extraction kit was used to purify genomic DNA from total PBMCs and from tumor samples. PBMCs were collected pretreatment and during treatment, and were isolated and stored as previously described. Here the chain combines TRBV28 and TRBJ2-7; 9 bases in the junction line up with TRBD1. The clonotype comes from a man aged 55 to 70 with urothelial cancer. The sample in question was PBMCs, obtained around atezolizumab (anti-PD-L1) treatment. The CDR3 has the sequence CASSVLQGAYEQYF. The nucleotide sequence reads as follows: TGTGCCAGCAGCGTACTACAGGGGGCTTACGAGCAGTACTTC.